The sequence of this T cell receptor (beta chain) was determined in a study of cytomegalovirus exposure and HLA in healthy donors. The PCR employed 60 Vbeta primers together with 13 Jbeta primers. TCRdb's copy holds only in-frame clones and misses some; the assay was immunoSEQ multiplex PCR. The sample gives about 200,000 clones, roughly four fifths of which show up once; roughly 0.098% is in the top ten. Germline CDR1 is SGHTA and CDR2 is FQGNSA. This CDR3 has 14 residues. V dropped 3 bases and J dropped 10; count of bases not matched to a gene: 5. The source is a boy between 2 and 10 years old in good health and CMV-seronegative. J is TRBJ2-6 and V is TRBV7-2; TRBD1 agrees at 8 bases. The sequencing input was PBMCs. The CDR3 is CASSFRQGRNVLTF. The CDR3 DNA reads TGTGCCAGCAGCTTCCGACAGGGGCGGAACGTCCTGACTTTC.